This T cell receptor beta chain was documented in a study of early T cells in non-severe SARS-CoV-2 infection. At the level of the study: The chains were unpaired, and the sequenced material was bulk RNA from unsorted whole blood.

Unique molecular identifier tags were affixed to discrete cDNA molecules. TCRdb analysed the 5' RACE reads with MiXCR anew, one entry per CDR3 protein. The data contain some 24,000 distinct CDR3 sequences, about 4.5% of them singletons. Germline assignment: CDR1 MNHEY and CDR2 SMNVEV (reference sequence). The CDR3 is made up of 14 amino acids. V was pared by 4 bases and J by 5 bases, with 5 bases of the junction left unmatched. This clonotype has at least ten counts. Sequenced input: whole blood. The rearrangement joins TRBV27 to TRBJ2-5, with 9 bases matching TRBD1. This TCR derives from an adult who was a healthcare worker with PCR-confirmed SARS-CoV-2 infection or an uninfected control (not recorded which). The CDR3 here is CASSWGQGRETQYF. Here the CDR3 DNA reads TGTGCCAGCAGTTGGGGACAGGGAAGGGAGACCCAGTACTTC.